Listed below are T cell receptor beta chains from one sample, sequenced in a study of blood T cell repertoires in COVID-19. TCRdb's table, derived via immunoSEQ multiplex PCR, lists solely in-frame clones and lacks some. The sample lists a few hundred thousand clones; around 90% were seen once. Specimen: PBMCs or T cells enriched from blood (not recorded which). The receptors stem from a man aged 25 to 40 in a cohort exposed to, infected with or recovered from COVID-19 (not recorded which). CDR3s leave out the opening cysteine and the closing phenylalanine or tryptophan. The order of the fields is V gene, J gene, CDR3 protein.

TRBV27	TRBJ1-5	ASSFDREGKQPQH
TRBV28	TRBJ2-7	ASSLTSGRAPYEQY
TRBV28	TRBJ2-5	ASSYRGLETQY
TRBV5-8	TRBJ1-5	ASSLVRVDQPQH
TRBV15	TRBJ2-1	ATSRGRGSSYNEQF
TRBV7-3	TRBJ2-7	ASSSGGAGAEQY
TRBV4-3	TRBJ2-3	ASSQDPYGGTDTQY
TRBV6-5	TRBJ2-5	ASSYQQGGGWETQY
TRBV5-4	TRBJ2-1	ASSLLNEQF
TRBV6-5	TRBJ2-1	ASSYSSGVNEQF
TRBV5-5	TRBJ1-5	ASSSYMTGGQPQH
TRBV6-6	TRBJ1-2	ASSYLDSYGYT
TRBV24-1	TRBJ2-7	ATNYLAGLKGNYEQY
TRBV20-1	TRBJ1-2	SANSGTLYT
TRBV27	TRBJ2-1	ASSSGVKDRGEQF
TRBV28	TRBJ1-5	ASSHWAGFGGSNQPQH
TRBV28	TRBJ1-5	ASSPRQGRQPQH
TRBV19	TRBJ1-3	ASSIPGAHSGNTIY
TRBV24-1	TRBJ2-1	ATSDFGEHEQF
TRBV28	TRBJ2-6	ASRISSGTGSGANVLT
TRBV27	TRBJ1-3	ASSSVTRNTIY
TRBV29-1	TRBJ2-1	SAGELAGYNEQF
TRBV5-6	TRBJ1-3	ASSLLRTGFSGNTIY
TRBV29-1	TRBJ1-4	STRQGAGEKLF
TRBV11-2	TRBJ2-7	ASSFGAWGQGSGLDEQY
TRBV15	TRBJ1-2	ATGRGRAVADGYT
TRBV19	TRBJ2-1	ASIGGLSYNEQF
TRBV5-1	TRBJ2-6	ASSLAPKGLGSGANVLT
TRBV28	TRBJ1-6	ASSDPQGRVSPLH
TRBV18	TRBJ2-2	ASSPPEVPRESITGELF
TRBV4-3	TRBJ2-7	ASSPGRAGVIYEQY